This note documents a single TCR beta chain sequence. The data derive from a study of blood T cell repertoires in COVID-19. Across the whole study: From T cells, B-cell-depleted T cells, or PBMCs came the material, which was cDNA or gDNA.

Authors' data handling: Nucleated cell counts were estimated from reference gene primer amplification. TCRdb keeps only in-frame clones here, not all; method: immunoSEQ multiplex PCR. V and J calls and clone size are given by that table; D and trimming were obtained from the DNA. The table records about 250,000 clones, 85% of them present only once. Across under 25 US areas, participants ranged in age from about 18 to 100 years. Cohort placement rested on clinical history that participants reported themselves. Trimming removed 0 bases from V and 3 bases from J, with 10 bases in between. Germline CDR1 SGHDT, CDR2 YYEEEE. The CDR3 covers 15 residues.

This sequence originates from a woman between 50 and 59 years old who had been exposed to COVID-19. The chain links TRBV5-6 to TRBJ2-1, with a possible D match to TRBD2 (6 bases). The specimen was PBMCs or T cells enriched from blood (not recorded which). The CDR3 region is CASSLAGVNYNEQFF. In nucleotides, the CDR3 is TGTGCCAGCAGCTTGGCGGGGGTAAACTACAATGAGCAGTTCTTC.